These 20 T cell receptor beta chains were all obtained from the same sample, sequenced in a study of T cells after yellow fever vaccination. TCRdb analysed the 5' RACE reads with MiXCR anew, one entry per CDR3 protein. Of some 200,000 distinct CDR3 sequences in the sample, approximately 3.2% are singletons; the top ten hold 3.2%. Material: CD4+ T cells sorted from PBMCs, obtained 10 days after the yellow fever booster vaccination. The receptors shown here come from a man between 18 and 35 years old who received the YFV17D yellow fever vaccine.

This clonotype has at least ten counts. V is TRBV5-1 and J is TRBJ1-2, with a tentative D call TRBD1 (5 bases). CDR1 is SGHRS, CDR2 YFSETQ, per germline. V was cut by 4 bases and J by 8 bases, with 12 bases left in between. The CDR3 covers 12 residues. The CDR3 region has the DNA TGCGCCAGCAGCCCGGGGACCGGGGGCTACACCTTC. Protein product: CASSPGTGGYTF. The full variable domain, in which reference TRBV5-1 and TRBJ1-2 provide the parts outside the CDR3, is KAGVTQTPRYLIKTRGQQVTLSCSPISGHRSVSWYQQTPGQGLQFLFEYFSETQRNKGNFPGRFSGRQFSNSRSEMNVSTLELGDSALYLCASSPGTGGYTFGSGTRLTVV.

The CDR3, as DNA: TGTGCCAGCAGTGGGGACATCACCGGGGAGCTGTTTTTT. Protein product: CASSGDITGELFF. The genes are TRBV2 and TRBJ2-2; the D gene is possibly TRBD1 (6 bases). Trimming left V 4 bases short and J 4 bases short, with 7 bases between. Germline V CDR1 and CDR2: SNHLY, FYNNEI. The CDR3 runs to 13 residues.

This clonotype was seen repeatedly, ten times or more. The chain employs TRBV7-2 and TRBJ1-2; D unclear. Germline V gene data show CDR1 as SGHTA and CDR2 as FQGNSA. CDR3 length equals 16 residues. V lost 0 bases and J lost 2, with 13 bases in between. The CDR3 DNA is TGTGCCAGCAGCTTAGCCATTTCACGACGGAACTATGGCTACACCTTC. Its protein is CASSLAISRRNYGYTF. The entire variable domain, with the rest obtained from reference TRBV7-2 and TRBJ1-2, is as follows: GAGVSQSPSNKVTEKGKDVELRCDPISGHTALYWYRQSLGQGLEFLIYFQGNSAPDKSGLPSDRFSAERTGGSVSTLTIQRTQQEDSAVYLCASSLAISRRNYGYTFGSGTRLTVV.

This clonotype was picked up a small number of times. The rearrangement uses TRBV15 and TRBJ1-4, with D possibly matching TRBD1 (5 bases). Germline CDR1 and CDR2: LNHNV and YYDKDF (reference sequence). V gave up 5 bases and J gave up 6 bases, with 16 bases separating them. CDR3 length: 15 residues. CDR3 in amino acids: CATSPPGGADEKLFF. CDR3 bases: TGTGCCACCAGCCCACCGGGAGGGGCGGATGAAAAACTGTTTTTT. The variable domain in full, completed from reference TRBV15 and TRBJ1-4, reads DAMVIQNPRYQVTQFGKPVTLSCSQTLNHNVMYWYQQKSSQAPKLLFHYYDKDFNNEADTPDNFQSRRPNTSFCFLDIRSPGLGDTAMYLCATSPPGGADEKLFFGSGTQLSVL.

The sample holds many counts of this clonotype. The chain couples TRBV7-2 to TRBJ1-6, with D hard to call. Germline CDR1 is SGHTA and CDR2 is FQGNSA. This CDR3 spans 14 amino acids. The V end was cut by 3 bases, the J end by 9 bases, with 12 bases between. The CDR3 nucleotides are TGTGCCAGCAGCTTTCAAGGGTTCTTTTCACCCCTCCACTTT. As protein: CASSFQGFFSPLHF. Supplemented by reference TRBV7-2 and TRBJ1-6, the full variable domain reads GAGVSQSPSNKVTEKGKDVELRCDPISGHTALYWYRQSLGQGLEFLIYFQGNSAPDKSGLPSDRFSAERTGGSVSTLTIQRTQQEDSAVYLCASSFQGFFSPLHFGNGTRLTVT.

There are many counts of this clonotype. J is TRBJ1-4 and V is TRBV4-3; the D is unclear. This CDR3 has 12 residues. Deletions cut 0 bases from V and 6 bases from J, with 2 bases between. CDR1 and CDR2 from the germline V gene are LGHNA and YSLEER. The chain's CDR3 is CASSQDHEKLFF. The CDR3 DNA follows: TGCGCCAGCAGCCAAGATCATGAAAAACTGTTTTTT.

This clonotype was observed many times. This sequence joins TRBV30 and TRBJ2-2; D is perhaps TRBD1 (5 bases). Germline V gene sequence: CDR1 GTSNPN, CDR2 SVGIG (reference sequence). Trimming stripped 4 bases from V and 0 bases from J, with 9 bases between. This CDR3 contains 14 residues. CDR3 coding DNA: TGTGCCTGGACCCAGGGTGCGAACACCGGGGAGCTGTTTTTT. Protein product: CAWTQGANTGELFF.

This clonotype was detected ten times or more. The V gene is TRBV20-1, the J gene TRBJ1-1; tentative D call: TRBD1 (5 bases). Deletions cut 4 bases from V and 1 base from J, with 10 bases between. The germline V gene has CDR1 DFQATT and CDR2 SNEGSKA (reference sequence). The CDR3 runs 13 residues. The CDR3 spells CSANSGGNTEAFF. CDR3 DNA sequence: TGCAGTGCTAATTCGGGGGGGAACACTGAAGCTTTCTTT.

This clonotype has more than one count but fewer than ten. The chain couples TRBV5-1 to TRBJ2-4; no clear D. CDR3 length: 14 amino acids. The V end was cut by 0 bases, the J end by 2 bases, with 6 bases between. CDR1 is SGHRS, CDR2 YFSETQ, per germline. The CDR3 spells CASSLALSKNIQYF. CDR3 sequence (DNA): TGCGCCAGCAGCTTGGCTTTATCCAAAAACATTCAGTACTTC.

This clonotype has a handful of counts. The rearrangement joins TRBV6-6 to TRBJ1-1; a weak D match, TRBD1 (5 bases). This CDR3 has 17 amino acids. V was clipped by 0 bases and J by 5 bases, with 19 bases between them. Germline CDR1 is MNHNY and CDR2 is SVGAGI (reference sequence). The CDR3 sequence is CASSYSIDWGRYTEAFF. CDR3 nucleotide sequence: TGTGCCAGCAGTTACTCGATCGATTGGGGGAGGTATACTGAAGCTTTCTTT.

In its sample, this clonotype was seen a few times. The V and J genes are TRBV6-6 and TRBJ1-6; 8 positions agree with TRBD1. CDR1 is MNHNY, CDR2 SVGAGI, per germline (reference sequence). Trimming cost V 7 bases and J 5 bases; bases outside gene matches: 10. The CDR3 totals 16 residues. The CDR3 DNA reads as TGTGCCAGCAACAAACCGACAGGGGCGGATAATTCACCCCTCCACTTT. The encoded protein is CASNKPTGADNSPLHF.

Note on this clonotype: The conserved closing phenylalanine or tryptophan is absent in this CDR3, likely reflecting a read error. The DNA is omitted, as the CDR3 cannot be located on it reliably, and the CDR3 follows TCRdb's listing. This chain's CDR3 is CASSLVTRPVSSV. The gene calls are TRBV7-9 and TRBJ2-3; the DNA was not used to check the table's D call, TRBD1. Germline V gene sequence: CDR1 SEHNR, CDR2 FQNEAQ (reference sequence). The CDR3 spans 13 amino acids, including both terminal residues.

This clonotype was observed a few times. This CDR3 reads CASRDSGGDTQYF. The CDR3 bases are TGTGCCAGCAGGGATTCAGGCGGCGATACGCAGTATTTT. The rearrangement links TRBV7-2 to TRBJ2-3; D unresolved. The V gene's germline CDR1 is SGHTA and CDR2 FQGNSA. The CDR3 is made up of 13 amino acids. V lost 6 bases and J lost 6, with 13 bases in between.

This clonotype has more than one count but fewer than ten. V is TRBV18 and J is TRBJ2-5; D tentatively fits TRBD1 or TRBD2 (5 bases each). V lost 0 bases, J lost 7 bases, and 15 bases lay in between. CDR3 length: 15 residues. CDR1 is KGHSH, CDR2 LQKENI, per germline. For the CDR3, the DNA is TGTGCCAGCTCACCACCTGAGACGGGGACCGGGACCCAGTACTTC. Translated, it gives CASSPPETGTGTQYF.

This clonotype was picked up many times. The rearrangement links TRBV5-1 to TRBJ1-1; D remains ambiguous. Trimming pared 0 bases from V and 7 bases from J, leaving 7 bases between. The germline V gene encodes CDR1 SGHRS and CDR2 YFSETQ. This CDR3 region has 12 residues. The CDR3 sequence is CASSLGEGEAFF. CDR3 coding DNA: TGCGCCAGCAGCTTGGGCGAGGGTGAAGCTTTCTTT.

This clonotype showed up many times. The chain employs TRBV6-2 or TRBV6-3 and TRBJ2-7; D may be TRBD1 (6 bases). The germline CDR1 and CDR2 sequences are MNHEY and SVGEGT. Trimming left V 6 bases short and J 1 base short, with 10 bases between. This CDR3 has 13 amino acids. CDR3: CASSRGLSYEQYV. Here the CDR3 DNA reads TGTGCCAGCAGCAGGGGATTATCCTACGAGCAGTACGTC.

This clonotype was seen ten or more times. J is TRBJ2-3 and V is TRBV18; D not certain. The CDR3 covers 15 residues. Germline V gives CDR1 KGHSH, CDR2 LQKENI. V dropped 5 bases and J dropped 0 bases, with 12 bases sitting between them. The CDR3 sequence is CASSSSRASTDTQYF. In nucleotides, the CDR3 is TGTGCCAGCTCATCGAGCCGAGCTAGCACAGATACGCAGTATTTT.

Ten or more counts support this clonotype. The chain links TRBV5-1 to TRBJ2-1; 8 bases match TRBD1. Per the germline V gene, CDR1 is SGHRS and CDR2 is YFSETQ. The V gene end was trimmed by 5 bases and the J gene end by 0 bases; junction bases not matched to a gene: 4. The CDR3 length is 15 residues. The CDR3 region has the DNA TGCGCCAGCAGAGGGACAGGTAGCTCCTACAATGAGCAGTTCTTC. It is translated as CASRGTGSSYNEQFF.

This clonotype showed up just a few times. J is TRBJ1-1 and V is TRBV3-1, with D maybe TRBD1 (6 bases). CDR3 length: 14 residues. Per the germline V gene, CDR1 is LGHDT and CDR2 is YNNKEL (reference sequence). Trimming removed 0 bases from V and 10 bases from J, with 15 bases in between. The CDR3 sequence: CASSQDLGGPAAFF. CDR3 DNA sequence: TGTGCCAGCAGCCAAGATCTGGGGGGCCCTGCAGCTTTCTTT.

Ten or more counts support this clonotype. V usage is TRBV6-2 or TRBV6-3 and J usage is TRBJ2-5; 10 bases are a match to TRBD2. The length of the CDR3 is 18 residues. Trimming cost V 0 bases and J 0 bases; bases outside gene matches: 7. Germline CDR1 is MNHEY and CDR2 is SVGEGT. CDR3 sequence: CASSYSASGGSYQETQYF. The CDR3 bases are TGTGCCAGCAGTTACTCGGCTAGCGGGGGCTCCTACCAAGAGACCCAGTACTTC.